This TCR beta chain comes out of a study of control samples from healthy donors and cancer patients (dated by TCRdb to the early 2020s). As encoded in the germline V gene (reference sequence), CDR1 is WNHNN while CDR2 is SYGVQD. Ends included, the CDR3 has 11 residues. Receptors were amplified or captured by the immunoSEQ multiplex PCR assay. TCRdb's version of the immuneACCESS table is confined to in-frame rearrangements and falls short of the full clone set. An unresolved V gene accounts for under half of the shortfall where checked; the remainder is of unknown origin. The sample has 70,000 to 90,000 clones on record, 70% to 90% of them singletons. The top ten constitute over 1.5% of the sample. A note on this clone: The antigen it binds to is not known. The conserved phenylalanine or tryptophan normally closing the CDR3 is absent here, so this likely arose from a read error. No DNA is shown, since the ends of the CDR3 on it are uncertain; the CDR3 is the one TCRdb lists.

The sequence came from a woman between 55 and 75 years old with head and neck cancer. The sample taken for sequencing was PBMCs. The chain employs TRBV10-1 and TRBJ1-4; the table's TRBD1 call for D was not verified on the DNA. The CDR3 region reads CASSDTAGTDK.